A single sample gave rise to the 28 T cell receptor beta chains below, sequenced in a study of blood T cell repertoires in COVID-19. The repertoire was sequenced with immunoSEQ multiplex PCR; TCRdb's copy has only in-frame clones and lacks some. Of roughly 250,000 clones in the sample, 75% to 90% were seen once. The material sequenced was PBMCs or T cells enriched from blood (not recorded which). Receptor source: a woman aged 25 to 39 with acute COVID-19.

The rearrangement uses TRBV15 and TRBJ2-7, with 10 positions matching TRBD1. J was trimmed by 5 bases and V by 0 bases; bases with no gene match: 7. The V gene's germline CDR1 is LNHNV and CDR2 YYDKDF (reference sequence). This CDR3 comprises 16 residues. CDR3 nucleotides: TGTGCCACCAGCAGAGATCAGGGGACAGGGGTCAACGAGCAGTACTTC. It specifies CATSRDQGTGVNEQYF.

The chain joins TRBV6-5 to TRBJ1-2, with a tentative D call TRBD1 (6 bases). The CDR3 covers 13 residues. V was pared by 2 bases and J by 4 bases, with 8 bases between. Germline V gene data show CDR1 as MNHEY and CDR2 as SVGAGI. The CDR3 reads CASSYETGYGYTF. The CDR3 coding sequence is TGTGCCAGCAGTTACGAGACAGGCTATGGCTACACCTTC.

This clone was counted once. The gene calls are TRBV28 and TRBJ2-6; 7 nucleotides line up with TRBD1. CDR1 MDHEN and CDR2 SYDVKM come from the germline V gene. CDR3 length equals 16 residues. J gave up 8 bases and V 5 bases, and 12 bases lay outside the gene matches. CDR3 sequence: CASSPSGQLRTNVLTF. In DNA, the CDR3 is TGTGCCAGCAGTCCCTCGGGACAGCTTAGGACCAACGTCCTGACTTTC.

This clone showed up just once. The chain has TRBV27 and TRBJ2-3; 7 bases are shared with TRBD2. This CDR3 has 16 amino acids. Germline-derived CDR1 and CDR2 are MNHEY and SMNVEV (reference sequence). The V gene end was trimmed by 6 bases and the J gene end by 2 bases; junction bases not matched to a gene: 11. DNA for the CDR3: TGTGCCAGCAGGAAAAAGCGGGGCCTAACCACAGATACGCAGTATTTT. Translating gives CASRKKRGLTTDTQYF.

The chain has TRBV6-2 or TRBV6-3 and TRBJ2-6; 12 bases agree with TRBD1. V gave up 7 bases and J gave up 0 bases; unmatched junction bases: 10. The length of the CDR3 is 19 residues. Germline V gene data show CDR1 as MNHEY and CDR2 as SVGEGT. CDR3 amino acids: CASTPPGGQGASGANVLTF. In DNA form, the CDR3 reads TGTGCCAGCACCCCCCCCGGGGGACAGGGGGCCTCTGGGGCCAACGTCCTGACTTTC.

This sequence joins TRBV6-5 and TRBJ2-1; the match to TRBD1 covers 8 bases. CDR3 length equals 14 residues. V lost 4 bases and J lost 7; bases outside the gene matches: 6. Germline V gene data show CDR1 as MNHEY and CDR2 as SVGAGI. DNA for the CDR3: TGTGCCAGCAGTTCATGGACAGGGAGGAATGAGCAGTTCTTC. It translates to CASSSWTGRNEQFF.

The chain has TRBV2 and TRBJ1-2; no clear D gene. V was trimmed by 2 bases and J by 8 bases, leaving 9 bases between them. Germline CDR1 is SNHLY and CDR2 is FYNNEI. The CDR3 totals 12 residues. CDR3 in DNA: TGTGCCAGCAGTGAATATACGGGAGGCTACACCTTC. Translation: CASSEYTGGYTF.

The chain is built from TRBV6-1 and TRBJ2-4; 8 nucleotides match TRBD2. This CDR3 has 13 amino acids. The J segment lost 7 bases and the V segment lost 3 bases, leaving 2 bases of the junction unmatched. CDR1 and CDR2 from the germline V gene are MNHNS and SASEGT. CDR3 region: CASSDRGGNIQYF. CDR3 nucleotides: TGTGCCAGCAGTGACCGGGGGGGGAACATTCAGTACTTC.

J is TRBJ2-2 and V is TRBV19; 9 bases align to TRBD1. Per germline, CDR1 LNHDA and CDR2 SQIVND (reference sequence). J lost 6 bases, V lost 3 bases, and 2 bases had no gene match. The CDR3 sequence is 14 residues long. The CDR3 is CASSMGTGSGELFF. The CDR3 DNA sequence: TGTGCCAGTAGTATGGGGACAGGGTCCGGGGAGCTGTTTTTT.

The CDR3, as DNA: TGTGCCAGCAGCCAGGACCCAGGGGGCGTTGGCTACACCTTC. The encoded protein is CASSQDPGGVGYTF. This chain links TRBV14 with TRBJ1-2; 8 bases are shared with TRBD1. The germline gives CDR1 SGHDN, CDR2 FVKESK. This CDR3 spans 14 amino acids. J was trimmed by 7 bases and V by 3 bases; bases with no gene match: 7.

The chain's CDR3 is CASSPNTGEEGYTF. The CDR3 DNA is TGTGCCAGCTCACCCAATACAGGGGAGGAGGGCTACACCTTC. V usage is TRBV18 and J usage is TRBJ1-2; 7 positions agree with TRBD1. The junction had 9 bases not matched to a gene; V was cut back by 3 bases and J by 8 bases. This CDR3 has 14 residues. Germline CDR1 and CDR2: KGHSH and LQKENI.

In its sample, this clone was seen many times. The V call is TRBV14, the J call TRBJ2-7; D possibly corresponds to TRBD1 (5 bases). The CDR3 is 15 residues long. Germline CDR1 and CDR2: SGHDN and FVKESK. The V end was cut by 4 bases, the J end by 2 bases, with 15 bases between. The CDR3 region has the DNA TGTGCCAGCAGCCGAGAGACAGCGTCCACCTACGAGCAGTACTTC. The encoded protein is CASSRETASTYEQYF.

The chain employs TRBV29-1 and TRBJ1-2; 7 bases line up with TRBD1. CDR1 is SQVTM and CDR2 is ANQGSEA in the germline V gene. V lost 6 bases and J lost 2; bases outside the gene matches: 3. CDR3 length equals 12 residues. Here the CDR3 reads CSVGTANYGYTF. The CDR3 nucleotides read TGCAGCGTGGGGACAGCGAACTATGGCTACACCTTC.

J is TRBJ2-1 and V is TRBV28; no definite D call. Germline lookup yields CDR1 MDHEN and CDR2 SYDVKM. V was clipped by 2 bases and J by 7 bases, with 6 bases between them. The CDR3 is 12 amino acids. The DNA for the CDR3 is TGTGCCAGCAGTTTAAGCTGGAATGAGCAGTTCTTC. Amino acid sequence: CASSLSWNEQFF.

This chain uses TRBV7-6 with TRBJ2-1; 8 bases align to TRBD1. Germline CDR1 is SGHVS and CDR2 is FNYEAQ. J lost 8 bases, V lost 3 bases, and 18 bases had no gene match. This CDR3 spans 18 amino acids. CDR3 bases: TGTGCCAGCAGCTTTTTATCCCCCCCGGACAGGGCTCGCGATGAGCAGTTCTTC. It encodes CASSFLSPPDRARDEQFF.

J is TRBJ2-2 and V is TRBV7-9, with TRBD2 matching 7 bases. The trim removed 4 bases at V and 4 bases at J, leaving 6 bases unmatched. The length of the CDR3 is 15 residues. CDR1 is SEHNR and CDR2 is FQNEAQ in the germline V gene (reference sequence). The CDR3 is CASSYSGVGTGELFF. CDR3 bases: TGTGCCAGCAGCTACAGCGGGGTAGGCACCGGGGAGCTGTTTTTT.

The chain links TRBV3-1 (or the pseudogene TRBV3-2) to TRBJ2-1; no clear D gene. Per germline, CDR1 LGHDT and CDR2 YNNKEL (reference sequence). Trimming cost V 2 bases and J 5 bases, with 13 bases left between them. The CDR3 spans 15 residues. CDR3 sequence: CASSQFRLRDNEQFF. The CDR3 DNA is TGTGCCAGCAGCCAATTCCGGCTCCGGGACAATGAGCAGTTCTTC.

Only a few counts were recorded for this clone. The chain is built from TRBV5-1 and TRBJ1-4, with D possibly being TRBD1 (5 bases). Germline CDR1 and CDR2: SGHRS and YFSETQ. V shed 1 base and J shed 2 bases, with 15 bases lying between them. The CDR3 covers 17 residues. CDR3 region: CASSLNAGAGTNEKLFF. The CDR3 bases are TGCGCCAGCAGCTTGAACGCTGGGGCAGGGACTAATGAAAAACTGTTTTTT.

The chain employs TRBV10-2 and TRBJ1-2; 12 positions match TRBD1. The CDR3 extends over 14 amino acids. The V segment lost 7 bases and the J segment 4 bases; nucleotides outside the gene matches: 4. Germline values: CDR1 WSHSY, CDR2 SAAADI. The CDR3 is CASTGTGGSYGYTF. The CDR3 DNA reads as TGCGCCAGCACCGGGACAGGGGGCAGCTATGGCTACACCTTC.

This clone has just a few counts. The gene calls are TRBV4-1 and TRBJ1-5; D gene unclear. Per germline, CDR1 MGHRA and CDR2 YSYEKL. The CDR3 is 17 amino acids. V was shortened by 0 bases and J by 1 base, with 13 bases between the two germline ends. The CDR3, as DNA: TGCGCCAGCAGCCAAGATCGCGATAGGAGGAGCAATCAGCCCCAGCATTTT. Translation gives CASSQDRDRRSNQPQHF.

The chain combines TRBV10-2 with TRBJ2-1; D is unclear. In germline, CDR1 is WSHSY, CDR2 SAAADI. Trimming shortened V by 3 bases and J by 5 bases, and 5 bases separated the two germline ends. CDR3 size: 12 residues. In DNA, the CDR3 is TGCGCCAGCAGTGATCAGGACAATGAGCAGTTCTTC. The encoded protein is CASSDQDNEQFF.

V gene TRBV3-1 (or the pseudogene TRBV3-2) combines with J gene TRBJ2-3; D call uncertain. The ends were cut back, 2 bases at V and 8 bases at J, with 8 bases in the middle. The CDR3 sequence is 12 residues long. Germline V gene lookup returns CDR1 LGHDT and CDR2 YNNKEL (reference sequence). The CDR3, as DNA: TGTGCCAGCAGCCAACGACACGGTACGCAGTATTTT. Its protein product is CASSQRHGTQYF.

The rearrangement links TRBV10-2 to TRBJ1-2, with a weak D call TRBD1 (5 bases). CDR3 size: 14 residues. Trimming stripped 0 bases from V and 8 bases from J, with 13 bases between. From germline, CDR1 is WSHSY and CDR2 SAAADI. CDR3 in DNA: TGCGCCAGCAGTGAGTCGGGGACTCGGGGAGGCTACACCTTC. As protein: CASSESGTRGGYTF.

The chain carries TRBV6-5 and TRBJ2-3; a possible D gene is TRBD1 (6 bases). The CDR3 contains 14 residues. CDR1 is MNHEY, CDR2 SVGAGI, per germline. Trimming removed 6 bases at V and 4 bases at J, with 14 bases between. CDR3 DNA: TGTGCCAGCAGCTCCGGGACAATGGCAGATACGCAGTATTTT. Translating gives CASSSGTMADTQYF.

This clone was counted between two and nine times. V usage is TRBV28 and J usage is TRBJ1-5, with TRBD1 identical over 10 bases. CDR1 and CDR2 from the germline V gene are MDHEN and SYDVKM. Trimming took 6 bases from V and 2 from J; bases not matched to a gene: 4. This CDR3 has 15 residues. The CDR3 bases are TGTGCCAGCAGCCAAGGACAGGGGGGCAATCAGCCCCAGCATTTT. Translated: CASSQGQGGNQPQHF.

The chain combines TRBV10-3 with TRBJ2-7, with 9 positions matching TRBD1. Per the germline V gene, CDR1 is ENHRY and CDR2 is SYGVKD. The CDR3 extends over 14 amino acids. J gave up 6 bases and V 3 bases, and 6 bases lay outside the gene matches. For the CDR3, the DNA is TGTGCCATCAGTGACGGGACAGGGCTTTCCGAGCAGTACTTC. Translation gives CAISDGTGLSEQYF.

V gene TRBV5-1 combines with J gene TRBJ1-6; D perhaps matches TRBD1 (6 bases). Per the germline V gene, CDR1 is SGHRS and CDR2 is YFSETQ. With 1 base removed from V and 5 bases from J, the gap between germline ends came to 13 bases. This CDR3 contains 16 residues. For the CDR3, the DNA is TGCGCCAGCAGCTTGTTGCAGGGGATGAATAATTCACCCCTCCACTTT. Translation gives CASSLLQGMNNSPLHF.

CDR3 region: CASSQGSNYGYTF. CDR3 sequence (DNA): TGTGCCAGCAGCCAGGGCAGTAACTATGGCTACACCTTC. The rearrangement links TRBV3-1 (or the pseudogene TRBV3-2) to TRBJ1-2; D remains ambiguous. This CDR3 contains 13 residues. The ends were cut back, 3 bases at V and 1 base at J, with 6 bases in the middle. Germline-derived CDR1 and CDR2 are LGHDT and YNNKEL (reference sequence).